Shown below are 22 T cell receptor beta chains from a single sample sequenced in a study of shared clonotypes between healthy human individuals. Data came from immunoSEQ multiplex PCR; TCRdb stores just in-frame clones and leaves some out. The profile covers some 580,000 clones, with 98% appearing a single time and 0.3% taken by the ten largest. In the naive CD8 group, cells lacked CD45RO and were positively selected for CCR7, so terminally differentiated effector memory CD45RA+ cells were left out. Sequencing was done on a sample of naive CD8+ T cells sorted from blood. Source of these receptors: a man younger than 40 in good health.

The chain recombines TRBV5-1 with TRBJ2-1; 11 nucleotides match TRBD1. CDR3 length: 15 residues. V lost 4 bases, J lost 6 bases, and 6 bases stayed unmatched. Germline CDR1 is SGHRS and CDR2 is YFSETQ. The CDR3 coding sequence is TGCGCCAGCAGCCTGACCGGGACAGGGGGCAATGAGCAGTTCTTC. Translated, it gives CASSLTGTGGNEQFF.

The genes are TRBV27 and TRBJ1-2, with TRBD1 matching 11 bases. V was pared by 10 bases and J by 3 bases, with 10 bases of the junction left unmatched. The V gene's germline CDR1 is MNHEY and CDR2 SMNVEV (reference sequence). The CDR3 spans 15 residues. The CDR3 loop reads CATRLTGQGDYGYTF. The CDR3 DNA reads TGTGCCACCCGTTTAACGGGACAGGGGGACTATGGCTACACCTTC.

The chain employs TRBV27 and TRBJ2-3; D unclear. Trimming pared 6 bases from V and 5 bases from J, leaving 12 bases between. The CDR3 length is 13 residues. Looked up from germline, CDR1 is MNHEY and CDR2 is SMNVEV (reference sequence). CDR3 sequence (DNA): TGTGCCAGCAGCCCCACTTGGGGAGATACGCAGTATTTT. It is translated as CASSPTWGDTQYF.

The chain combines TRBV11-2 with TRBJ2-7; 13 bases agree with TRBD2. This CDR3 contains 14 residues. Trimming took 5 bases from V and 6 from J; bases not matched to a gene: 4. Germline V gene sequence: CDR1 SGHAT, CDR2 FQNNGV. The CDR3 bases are TGTGCCAGCAGCGCGGGACTAGCGGGACCCGAGCAGTACTTC. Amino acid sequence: CASSAGLAGPEQYF.

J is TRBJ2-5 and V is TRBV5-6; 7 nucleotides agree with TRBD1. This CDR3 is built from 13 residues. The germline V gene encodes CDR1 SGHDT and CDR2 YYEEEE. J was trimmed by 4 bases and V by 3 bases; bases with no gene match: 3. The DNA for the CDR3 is TGTGCCAGCAGCTCAACAGGGGCAGAGACCCAGTACTTC. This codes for CASSSTGAETQYF.

The CDR3 here is CSVESETGVPYEQYF. CDR3 bases: TGCAGCGTTGAAAGCGAGACAGGGGTCCCCTACGAGCAGTACTTC. The rearrangement uses TRBV29-1 and TRBJ2-7; 8 nucleotides line up with TRBD1. The CDR3 loop spans 15 amino acids. Germline V gene lookup returns CDR1 SQVTM and CDR2 ANQGSEA. V lost 2 bases, J lost 2 bases, and 8 bases stayed unmatched.

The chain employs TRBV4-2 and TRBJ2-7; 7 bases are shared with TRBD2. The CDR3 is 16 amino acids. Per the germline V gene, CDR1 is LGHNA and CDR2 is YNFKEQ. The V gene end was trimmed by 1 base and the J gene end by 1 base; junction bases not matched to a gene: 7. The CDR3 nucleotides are TGTGCCAGCAGCCAAGTAGGGGCTAGCGGATCCTACGAGCAGTACTTC. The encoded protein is CASSQVGASGSYEQYF.

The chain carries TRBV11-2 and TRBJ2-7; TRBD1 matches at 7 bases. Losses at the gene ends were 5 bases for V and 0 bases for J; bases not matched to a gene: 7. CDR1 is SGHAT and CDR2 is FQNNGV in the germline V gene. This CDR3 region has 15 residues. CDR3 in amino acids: CASSVHRGSSYEQYF. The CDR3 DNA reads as TGTGCCAGCAGCGTCCACAGGGGTAGCTCCTACGAGCAGTACTTC.

CDR3 protein: CASSLLLAGVEEQYF. As DNA, the CDR3 is TGTGCCAGCAGCTTACTGCTAGCGGGAGTTGAAGAGCAGTACTTC. V gene TRBV7-6 combines with J gene TRBJ2-7, with TRBD2 matching 10 bases. Germline V gives CDR1 SGHVS, CDR2 FNYEAQ. The length of the CDR3 is 15 residues. V lost 2 bases to trimming and J lost 7 bases; unmatched junction nucleotides: 8.

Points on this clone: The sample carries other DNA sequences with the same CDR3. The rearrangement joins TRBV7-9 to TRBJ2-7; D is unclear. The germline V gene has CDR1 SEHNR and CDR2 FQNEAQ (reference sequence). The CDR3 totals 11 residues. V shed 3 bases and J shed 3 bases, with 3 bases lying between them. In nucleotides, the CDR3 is TGTGCCAGCAGCTTCCTCTACGAGCAGTACTTC. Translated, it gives CASSFLYEQYF.

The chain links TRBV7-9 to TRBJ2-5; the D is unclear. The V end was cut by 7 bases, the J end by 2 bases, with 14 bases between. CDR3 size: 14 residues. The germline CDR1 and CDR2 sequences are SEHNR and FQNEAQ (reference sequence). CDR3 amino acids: CASILTWDQETQYF. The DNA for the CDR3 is TGTGCCAGCATCCTGACTTGGGATCAAGAGACCCAGTACTTC.

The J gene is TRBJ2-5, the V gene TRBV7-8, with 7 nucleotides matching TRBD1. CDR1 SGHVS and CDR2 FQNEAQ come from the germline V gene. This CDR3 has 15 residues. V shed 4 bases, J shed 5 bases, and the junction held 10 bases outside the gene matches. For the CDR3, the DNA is TGTGCCAGCAGCTCTTCCCCTGACAGGGTTGAGACCCAGTACTTC. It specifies CASSSSPDRVETQYF. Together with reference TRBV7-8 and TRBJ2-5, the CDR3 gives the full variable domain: GAGVSQSPRYKVAKRGQDVALRCDPISGHVSLFWYQQALGQGPEFLTYFQNEAQLDKSGLPSDRFFAERPEGSVSTLKIQRTQQEDSAVYLCASSSSPDRVETQYFGPGTRLLVL.

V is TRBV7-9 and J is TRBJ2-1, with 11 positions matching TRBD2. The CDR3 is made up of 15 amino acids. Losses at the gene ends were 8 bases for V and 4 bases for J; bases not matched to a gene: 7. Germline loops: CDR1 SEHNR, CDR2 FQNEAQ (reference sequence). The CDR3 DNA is TGTGCCAGCCAGTGGCGGACTAGCGGGTACAATGAGCAGTTCTTC. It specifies CASQWRTSGYNEQFF.

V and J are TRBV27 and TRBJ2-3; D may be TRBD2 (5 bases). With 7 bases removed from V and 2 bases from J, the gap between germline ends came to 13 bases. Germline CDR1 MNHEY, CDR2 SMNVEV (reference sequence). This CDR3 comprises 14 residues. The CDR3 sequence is CASIGRVDTDTQYF. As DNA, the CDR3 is TGTGCCAGCATTGGGAGAGTGGACACAGATACGCAGTATTTT.

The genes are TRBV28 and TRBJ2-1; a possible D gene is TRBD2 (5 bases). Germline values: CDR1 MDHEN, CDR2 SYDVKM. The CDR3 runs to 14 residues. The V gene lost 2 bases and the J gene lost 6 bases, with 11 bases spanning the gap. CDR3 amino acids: CASSLTSPLNEQFF. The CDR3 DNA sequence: TGTGCCAGCAGTTTAACTAGTCCTCTCAATGAGCAGTTCTTC. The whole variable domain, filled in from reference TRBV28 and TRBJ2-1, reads DVKVTQSSRYLVKRTGEKVFLECVQDMDHENMFWYRQDPGLGLRLIYFSYDVKMKEKGDIPEGYSVSREKKERFSLILESASTNQTSMYLCASSLTSPLNEQFFGPGTRLTVL.

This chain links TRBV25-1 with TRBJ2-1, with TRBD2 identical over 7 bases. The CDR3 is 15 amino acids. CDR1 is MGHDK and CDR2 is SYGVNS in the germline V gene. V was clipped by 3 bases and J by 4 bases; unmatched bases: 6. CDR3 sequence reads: CASSDQRGLYNEQFF. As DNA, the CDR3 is TGTGCCAGCAGTGATCAGCGGGGACTTTACAATGAGCAGTTCTTC.

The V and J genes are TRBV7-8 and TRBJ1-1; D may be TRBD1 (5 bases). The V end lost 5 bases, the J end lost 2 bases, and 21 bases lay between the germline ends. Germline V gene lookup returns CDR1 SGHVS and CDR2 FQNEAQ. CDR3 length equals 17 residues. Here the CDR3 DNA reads TGTGCCAGCAGCCGGATAGCAGGGAGGCGCCGTAACACTGAAGCTTTCTTT. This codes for CASSRIAGRRRNTEAFF.

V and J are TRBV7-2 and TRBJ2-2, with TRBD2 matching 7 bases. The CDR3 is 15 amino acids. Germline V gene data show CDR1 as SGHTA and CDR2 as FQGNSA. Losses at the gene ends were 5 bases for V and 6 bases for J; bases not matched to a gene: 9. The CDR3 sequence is CASSPRDYHAGELFF. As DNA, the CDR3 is TGTGCCAGCAGCCCGCGGGACTATCACGCCGGGGAGCTGTTTTTT.

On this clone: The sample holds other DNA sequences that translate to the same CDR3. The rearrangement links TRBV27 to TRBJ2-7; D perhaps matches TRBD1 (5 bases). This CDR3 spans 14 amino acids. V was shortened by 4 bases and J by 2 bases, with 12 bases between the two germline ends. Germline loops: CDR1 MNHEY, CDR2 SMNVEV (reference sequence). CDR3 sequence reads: CASSSDRGPYEQYF. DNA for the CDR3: TGTGCCAGCAGTTCGGATAGGGGCCCCTACGAGCAGTACTTC.

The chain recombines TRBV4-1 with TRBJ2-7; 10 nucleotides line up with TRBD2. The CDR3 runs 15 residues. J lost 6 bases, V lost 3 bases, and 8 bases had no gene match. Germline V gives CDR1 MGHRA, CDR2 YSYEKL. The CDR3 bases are TGCGCCAGCAGCCATGCTGGGCTAGCGGGAGCCGAGCAGTACTTC. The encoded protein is CASSHAGLAGAEQYF.

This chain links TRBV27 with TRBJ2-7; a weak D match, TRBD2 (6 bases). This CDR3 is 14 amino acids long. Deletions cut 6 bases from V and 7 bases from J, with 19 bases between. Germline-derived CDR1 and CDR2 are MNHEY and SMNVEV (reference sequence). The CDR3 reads CASRVLALSGEQYF. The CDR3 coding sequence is TGTGCCAGCAGGGTCCTAGCGTTAAGTGGGGAGCAGTACTTC.

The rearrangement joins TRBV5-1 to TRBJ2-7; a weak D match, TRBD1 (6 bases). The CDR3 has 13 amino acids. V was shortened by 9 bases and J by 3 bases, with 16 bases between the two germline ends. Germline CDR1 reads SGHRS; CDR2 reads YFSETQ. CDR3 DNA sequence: TGCGCCACCCGCGAAGGGGGTGGCTACGAGCAGTACTTC. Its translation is CATREGGGYEQYF.